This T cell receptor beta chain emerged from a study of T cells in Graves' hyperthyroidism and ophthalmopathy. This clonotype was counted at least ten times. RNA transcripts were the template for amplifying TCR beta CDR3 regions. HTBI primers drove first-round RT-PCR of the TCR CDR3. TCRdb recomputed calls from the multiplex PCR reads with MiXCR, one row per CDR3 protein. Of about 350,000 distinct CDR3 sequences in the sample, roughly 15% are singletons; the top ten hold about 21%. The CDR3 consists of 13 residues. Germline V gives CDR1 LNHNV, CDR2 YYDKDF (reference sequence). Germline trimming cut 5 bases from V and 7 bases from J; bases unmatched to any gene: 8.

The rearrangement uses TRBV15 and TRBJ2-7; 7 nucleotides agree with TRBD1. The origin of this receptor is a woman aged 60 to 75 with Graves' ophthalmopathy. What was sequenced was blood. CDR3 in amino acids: CATSLDRVQEQYF. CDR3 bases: TGTGCCACCAGCCTCGACAGGGTGCAAGAGCAGTACTTC.